The entry that follows covers one TCR beta chain sequence. The sample is drawn from a study of blood T cell repertoires in COVID-19. Study as a whole: COVID-19 samples from acute and convalescent phases originated in the United States, Italy and Spain.

Germline V gene data show CDR1 as MNHEY and CDR2 as SVGAGI. Between the trimmed V and J ends, which lost 0 bases and 2 bases, there was a span of 11 bases. The CDR3 has 15 amino acids. Authors' analysis steps: For nucleated cells, counts were estimated from reference gene primer amplification. TCRdb keeps only in-frame clones here, not all; method: immunoSEQ multiplex PCR. D and trimming were read from the DNA, whereas the V and J calls and clone size are those reported in that table. Among 70,000 or so clones, more than 85% were seen once, and the ten largest hold about 0.56%. The sample was peripheral blood. This clonotype was sampled from a man in his 60s with acute or convalescent COVID-19. The chain employs TRBV6-5 and TRBJ2-7; D is undetermined. CDR3 DNA sequence: TGTGCCAGCAGTTACTCGTATGACCAGGCCTACGAGCAGTACTTC. This encodes CASSYSYDQAYEQYF.